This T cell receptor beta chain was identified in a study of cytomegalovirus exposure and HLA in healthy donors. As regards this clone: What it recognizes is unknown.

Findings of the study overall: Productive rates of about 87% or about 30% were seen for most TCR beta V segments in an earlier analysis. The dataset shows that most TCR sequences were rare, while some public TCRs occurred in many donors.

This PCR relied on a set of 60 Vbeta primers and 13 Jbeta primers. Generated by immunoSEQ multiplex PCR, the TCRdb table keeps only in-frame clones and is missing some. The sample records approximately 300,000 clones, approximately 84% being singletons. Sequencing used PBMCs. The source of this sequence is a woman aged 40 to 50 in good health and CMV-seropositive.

CDR3 DNA sequence: TGCGCCAGCAGAACTGGACAGGGGGGGTCCTACGAGCAGTACTTC. Its protein is CASRTGQGGSYEQYF. The chain combines TRBV5-1 with TRBJ2-7; 10 nucleotides match TRBD1. V shed 5 bases and J 1 base; nucleotides not matched to a gene: 6. The CDR3 spans 15 residues. Germline assignment: CDR1 SGHRS and CDR2 YFSETQ.